Listed below are T cell receptor beta chains from one sample, sequenced in a study of neoadjuvant nivolumab and ipilimumab in lung cancer. Libraries were prepared by immunoSEQ multiplex PCR; TCRdb keeps only in-frame clonotypes and omits some of them. The sample shows more than 25,000 clones, about 78% of them seen only once. The sequences come from tumor tissue, collected after neoadjuvant nivolumab, alone or with ipilimumab, at or shortly before surgery. The receptors originated from an adult with non-small cell lung cancer. Both conserved end residues are trimmed from each CDR3.

>TRBV7-8|13
ASSPWTSSGGELF
>TRBV19|13
ASSIVGAQDYGYT
>TRBV7-9|13
ASSFSGSGANVLT
>TRBV7-8|11
ASSFQQGYEQY
>TRBV9|15
ASSRGTGPSSYNEQF
>TRBV6-5|11
ASRTRVDNEQF
>TRBV2|9
ASGTIYEQY
>TRBV4-2|14
ASSQDWGARYYEQY
>TRBV27|12
ASSLSRLNTEAF
>TRBV6-5|11
ASSKGQSQLQH
>TRBV5-1|12
ASSLMDRVGGYT
>TRBV6-1|13
ASRRFDGGDYGYT
>TRBV6-5|13
ASSASAGSSYEQY
>TRBV11-2|13
ASSLDLWGQETQY
>TRBV18|12
ASSKDISYNEQF
>TRBV6-1|13
ASSRYREGDQPQH
>TRBV6-5|9
ASSGGSPLH
>TRBV6-1|10
ASRARGNTIY
>TRBV7-9|16
ASSSNRDRSHSGNTIY
>TRBV5-1|15
ASSFPVIHSGANVLT